The next 27 T cell receptor beta chains were all read from a single sample in a study of Ad26.COV2.S vaccination and SARS-CoV-2 variants. Sequencing was performed with immunoSEQ multiplex PCR; in TCRdb, only in-frame clones are kept and a portion is missing. The sample has about 98,000 clones, roughly 75% seen once; the top ten hold roughly 17%. Sample: peripheral blood, taken after recovery from COVID-19. These receptors came from a human donor who had recovered from COVID-19.

CDR3 bases: TGTGCCAGCAGCTTCGGACCAAACTCCAATCAGCCCCAGCATTTT. As protein: CASSFGPNSNQPQHF. V is TRBV5-6 and J is TRBJ1-5, with D uncertain. CDR1 is SGHDT and CDR2 is YYEEEE in the germline V gene. V lost 2 bases, J lost 3 bases, and 12 bases lay in between. The CDR3 is 15 residues long.

The V gene is TRBV29-1, the J gene TRBJ2-3; no firm D call. Germline loops: CDR1 SQVTM, CDR2 ANQGSEA. Trimming shortened V by 6 bases and J by 0 bases, and 16 bases separated the two germline ends. The CDR3 has 15 amino acids. DNA for the CDR3: TGCAGCGTGCCCCACCCATCTAGGAGCACAGATACGCAGTATTTT. It specifies CSVPHPSRSTDTQYF.

The chain recombines TRBV28 with TRBJ1-1; D remains unclear. The germline gives CDR1 MDHEN, CDR2 SYDVKM. The CDR3 extends over 16 amino acids. Trimming removed 6 bases at V and 1 base at J, with 18 bases between. CDR3 sequence reads: CASSRPRKARNTEAFF. CDR3 in DNA: TGTGCCAGCAGCCGACCCAGGAAGGCGAGGAACACTGAAGCTTTCTTT.

Comment on this clone: Other DNA sequences in the same sample also yield this CDR3. This rearrangement joins TRBV5-1 to TRBJ2-5, with D hard to call. This CDR3 has 11 amino acids. From germline, CDR1 is SGHRS and CDR2 YFSETQ. Trimming removed 5 bases at V and 0 bases at J, with 2 bases between. CDR3 DNA sequence: TGCGCCAGCAGTAACCAAGAGACCCAGTACTTC. Translated: CASSNQETQYF.

The chain links TRBV19 to TRBJ2-1; no clear D gene. The CDR3 has 16 residues. The germline gives CDR1 LNHDA, CDR2 SQIVND (reference sequence). Trimming took off 1 base at V and 5 bases at J, with 15 bases between the two ends. The CDR3 sequence: CASSIGLGLVNNEQFF. CDR3 nucleotides: TGTGCCAGTAGTATAGGTCTAGGGCTAGTGAACAATGAGCAGTTCTTC.

The table lists this clone with a few counts. The chain couples TRBV5-1 to TRBJ2-2; 9 bases are a match to TRBD2. V trimming: 4 bases; J trimming: 6 bases; junction bases outside the gene matches: 7. CDR3 size: 15 residues. Germline-derived CDR1 and CDR2 are SGHRS and YFSETQ. In DNA form, the CDR3 reads TGCGCCAGCAGCCAAGGACTAGCGCGATCCGGGGAGCTGTTTTTT. Protein: CASSQGLARSGELFF. Supplemented by reference TRBV5-1 and TRBJ2-2, the full variable domain reads KAGVTQTPRYLIKTRGQQVTLSCSPISGHRSVSWYQQTPGQGLQFLFEYFSETQRNKGNFPGRFSGRQFSNSRSEMNVSTLELGDSALYLCASSQGLARSGELFFGEGSRLTVL.

V is TRBV7-6 and J is TRBJ2-1; 11 bases agree with TRBD2. This CDR3 is built from 15 residues. Looked up from germline, CDR1 is SGHVS and CDR2 is FNYEAQ. Unmatched junction bases numbered 1, after V lost 0 bases and J lost 6 bases. The CDR3 nucleotides are TGTGCCAGCAGCTTAGCTAGCGGGGGGGCCAATGAGCAGTTCTTC. It translates to CASSLASGGANEQFF.

V gene TRBV28 combines with J gene TRBJ1-6; TRBD1 agrees at 9 bases. The length of the CDR3 is 14 residues. Per the germline V gene, CDR1 is MDHEN and CDR2 is SYDVKM. V shed 6 bases, J shed 14 bases, and the junction held 11 bases outside the gene matches. The CDR3 region has the DNA TGTGCCAGCAGGGCCGGGACAGGGTCATCATCCCTCCACTTT. This translates into CASRAGTGSSSLHF.

The rearrangement joins TRBV10-3 to TRBJ2-1; 8 nucleotides match TRBD2. The V segment lost 0 bases and the J segment 1 base; nucleotides outside the gene matches: 11. Germline loops: CDR1 ENHRY, CDR2 SYGVKD. The CDR3 extends over 19 amino acids. CDR3 loop: CAISESGSGGAWSYNEQFF. CDR3 DNA: TGTGCCATCAGTGAGTCGGGAAGCGGGGGAGCATGGTCCTACAATGAGCAGTTCTTC.

This clone occurred once. The CDR3 loop is CATSAGQGAWNTEAFF. CDR3 DNA sequence: TGTGCCACCAGCGCTGGACAGGGGGCTTGGAACACTGAAGCTTTCTTT. V and J are TRBV15 and TRBJ1-1; 11 bases map to TRBD1. J gave up 1 base and V 5 bases, and 6 bases lay outside the gene matches. This CDR3 comprises 16 residues. Germline CDR1 LNHNV, CDR2 YYDKDF (reference sequence).

The rearrangement links TRBV7-9 to TRBJ1-2, with D tentatively TRBD1 (5 bases). The V gene's germline CDR1 is SEHNR and CDR2 FQNEAQ (reference sequence). The length of the CDR3 is 14 residues. The germline V and J ends were trimmed by 5 bases and 3 bases, with 13 bases remaining between them. CDR3 sequence reads: CASSREGRDYGYTF. Written as DNA, the CDR3 is TGTGCCAGCAGCCGAGAGGGACGGGACTATGGCTACACCTTC.

The genes are TRBV27 and TRBJ2-1; TRBD1 agrees at 7 bases. Germline CDR1 is MNHEY and CDR2 is SMNVEV (reference sequence). This CDR3 has 14 amino acids. J gave up 8 bases and V 5 bases, and 9 bases lay outside the gene matches. The CDR3 DNA is TGTGCCAGCAGTCCCCCTCGACAGGGCGATGAGCAGTTCTTC. Residues: CASSPPRQGDEQFF.

This clone was detected only once. This chain connects TRBV3-1 (or the pseudogene TRBV3-2) to TRBJ1-1, with D unresolved. This CDR3 has 14 residues. Trimming removed 0 bases at V and 11 bases at J, with 16 bases between. Germline CDR1 is LGHDT and CDR2 is YNNKEL (reference sequence). The CDR3 coding sequence is TGTGCCAGCAGCCAAGAGTATGGCACTTCGTGGGCTTTCTTT. This encodes CASSQEYGTSWAFF.

This rearrangement joins TRBV5-6 to TRBJ1-6, with TRBD1 matching 10 bases. The CDR3 contains 17 residues. Trimming at V came to 2 bases and at J to 0 bases, leaving 2 bases not matched to a gene. The V gene's germline CDR1 is SGHDT and CDR2 YYEEEE. The CDR3 coding sequence is TGTGCCAGCAGCTTTGGGGACAGGGGCTCCTATAATTCACCCCTCCACTTT. Amino acid sequence: CASSFGDRGSYNSPLHF. Full variable domain (missing parts from reference TRBV5-6 and TRBJ1-6): DAGVTQSPTHLIKTRGQQVTLRCSPKSGHDTVSWYQQALGQGPQFIFQYYEEEERQRGNFPDRFSGHQFPNYSSELNVNALLLGDSALYLCASSFGDRGSYNSPLHFGNGTRLTVT.

V gene TRBV27 combines with J gene TRBJ1-4, with D perhaps matching TRBD1 (5 bases). Between the trimmed V and J ends, which lost 6 bases and 5 bases, there was a span of 13 bases. The CDR3 is 14 residues long. Per germline, CDR1 MNHEY and CDR2 SMNVEV (reference sequence). The CDR3 coding sequence is TGTGCCAGCAGACCCGGGACCGCGAATGAAAAACTGTTTTTT. Amino acids: CASRPGTANEKLFF.

This clone occurred once. The V gene is TRBV27, the J gene TRBJ1-2; D not certain. The V and J ends lost 5 bases and 4 bases respectively, with 11 bases between them. Germline lookup yields CDR1 MNHEY and CDR2 SMNVEV (reference sequence). The CDR3 runs 13 residues. The CDR3 DNA reads TGTGCCAGCAGTCGATACAAGGCCTATGGCTACACCTTC. It specifies CASSRYKAYGYTF.

The rearrangement joins TRBV6-1 to TRBJ2-7, with a tentative D call TRBD1 (6 bases). The germline V and J ends were trimmed by 1 base and 4 bases, with 14 bases remaining between them. The CDR3 covers 15 residues. Germline V gives CDR1 MNHNS, CDR2 SASEGT. CDR3 protein: CASSEVDSNLYEQYF. The CDR3 nucleotides are TGTGCCAGCAGTGAAGTGGACAGTAACCTGTACGAGCAGTACTTC.

The chain combines TRBV2 with TRBJ1-3; a weak D match, TRBD1 (5 bases). The CDR3 spans 14 residues. Germline V gene lookup returns CDR1 SNHLY and CDR2 FYNNEI. Trimming took 3 bases from V and 3 from J, leaving 9 bases between them. CDR3 sequence: CASSDREFGNTIYF. DNA of the CDR3: TGTGCCAGCAGTGACAGGGAATTTGGAAACACCATATATTTT.

The gene calls are TRBV7-7 and TRBJ1-3, with D possibly matching TRBD1 (5 bases). The germline CDR1 and CDR2 sequences are SSHAT and FNYEAQ (reference sequence). The CDR3 runs 15 residues. The V gene lost 5 bases and the J gene lost 4 bases, with 15 bases spanning the gap. In nucleotides, the CDR3 is TGTGCCAGCAGCCCCTATCTGGGGACCGGAAACACCATATATTTT. It codes for CASSPYLGTGNTIYF.

The rearrangement uses TRBV27 and TRBJ1-1; 9 bases line up with TRBD1. This CDR3 contains 15 residues. Germline CDR1 is MNHEY and CDR2 is SMNVEV (reference sequence). Trimming removed 4 bases from V and 4 bases from J; junction bases left unmatched: 7. The DNA of the CDR3 is TGTGCCAGCAGTTCGTTAACAGGGGGCGGCACTGAAGCTTTCTTT. It encodes CASSSLTGGGTEAFF.

The CDR3 DNA is TGTGCCAGTAGTATCGCCGCGGCAGGAGTTGGCTACACCTTC. Amino acid sequence: CASSIAAAGVGYTF. The chain uses TRBV19 and TRBJ1-2; D is undetermined. The length of the CDR3 is 14 residues. Trimming removed 3 bases at V and 7 bases at J, with 15 bases between. Per the germline V gene, CDR1 is LNHDA and CDR2 is SQIVND (reference sequence).

The genes are TRBV6-2 or TRBV6-3 and TRBJ1-1; D is perhaps TRBD1 (5 bases). The CDR3 spans 11 residues. V lost 2 bases, J lost 10 bases, and 8 bases lay in between. CDR1 is MNHEY and CDR2 is SVGEGT in the germline V gene. The DNA of the CDR3 is TGTGCCAGCAGTTACGGGGGGTCAGCTTTCTTT. Its protein is CASSYGGSAFF.

The chain is built from TRBV4-2 and TRBJ1-4; TRBD1 agrees at 7 bases. The V gene's germline CDR1 is LGHNA and CDR2 YNFKEQ. The CDR3 loop spans 18 amino acids. V trimming: 1 base; J trimming: 2 bases; junction bases outside the gene matches: 10. The CDR3, as DNA: TGTGCCAGCAGCCAAGCCCGACAGGGCGCCGACACTAATGAAAAACTGTTTTTT. This gives the protein CASSQARQGADTNEKLFF.

This chain connects TRBV6-4 to TRBJ2-2; 13 positions match TRBD2. The CDR3 contains 18 residues. Germline trimming cut 10 bases from V and 2 bases from J; bases unmatched to any gene: 13. The germline CDR1 and CDR2 sequences are MRHNA and SNTAGT. CDR3 DNA sequence: TGTGCCACTCGGCGGGGGACTAGCGGGGAGGAAAACACCGGGGAGCTGTTTTTT. This translates into CATRRGTSGEENTGELFF.

The V call is TRBV7-9, the J call TRBJ1-4; no clear D gene. V lost 8 bases to trimming and J lost 7 bases, with 14 bases between them. Germline CDR1 is SEHNR and CDR2 is FQNEAQ (reference sequence). The CDR3 is 13 residues long. The chain's CDR3 is CASRPQDAEKLFF. DNA of the CDR3: TGTGCCAGCCGGCCCCAGGATGCTGAAAAACTGTTTTTT.

The gene calls are TRBV5-1 and TRBJ1-6, with 9 nucleotides matching TRBD1. After removal of 3 bases from V and 9 bases from J, the junction contained 7 bases not matched to a gene. This CDR3 has 15 amino acids. Germline loops: CDR1 SGHRS, CDR2 YFSETQ. CDR3: CASSSDRGMSSPLHF. CDR3 nucleotides: TGCGCCAGCAGCTCCGACAGGGGGATGAGTTCACCCCTCCACTTT. Looking up the rest from reference TRBV5-1 and TRBJ1-6 gives the full variable domain: KAGVTQTPRYLIKTRGQQVTLSCSPISGHRSVSWYQQTPGQGLQFLFEYFSETQRNKGNFPGRFSGRQFSNSRSEMNVSTLELGDSALYLCASSSDRGMSSPLHFGNGTRLTVT.

This rearrangement joins TRBV5-1 to TRBJ1-1; D is uncertain. This CDR3 has 14 amino acids. Germline CDR1 reads SGHRS; CDR2 reads YFSETQ. Trimming removed 0 bases at V and 3 bases at J, with 9 bases between. CDR3 residues: CASSLGLLDTEAFF. CDR3 nucleotide sequence: TGCGCCAGCAGCTTGGGACTTTTAGACACTGAAGCTTTCTTT.